The clone carrying this T cell receptor beta chain was counted a single time. This sample is drawn from a study of preoperative IRX-2 immunotherapy in early breast cancer. TCRdb's table, derived via immunoSEQ multiplex PCR, lists solely in-frame clones and lacks some. The table lists about 42,000 clones, approximately 77% of them singletons, with roughly 1.2% in the top ten. The treatment denotes: preoperative locoregional IRX-2 cytokine immunotherapy. This phase Ib study tested locoregional IRX-2 cytokine immunotherapy given before surgery. The specimen comprised tumor tissue, sampled after IRX-2 immunotherapy. The receptor was isolated from a human donor with breast cancer.

The CDR3 is CASSEAYGNEQFF. In nucleotides, the CDR3 is TGTGCCAGCAGTGAAGCGTACGGCAATGAGCAGTTCTTC. The chain has TRBV2 and TRBJ2-1; unclear D gene. Germline-derived CDR1 and CDR2 are SNHLY and FYNNEI. This CDR3 is built from 13 residues. Trimming took 0 bases from V and 6 from J, leaving 6 bases between them.